A selection of T cell receptor beta chains follows, all from one sample in a study of shared clonotypes between healthy human individuals. Profiling relied on immunoSEQ multiplex PCR, and the TCRdb table lists in-frame clones only, not all of them. The data hold roughly 2.4 million clones, with about 94% observed a single time. Sequenced: naive CD4+ T cells sorted from blood. The source is a man between 18 and 35 years old in good health. CDR3s include the opening cysteine and the closing phenylalanine or tryptophan. The D gene is left open where the match is weak. A row's size may be missing; if present it is once, few, many or a size class.

TRBV5-1	.	.	TRBJ2-2	16	TGCGCCAGCAGCTTGGCCGAAGTCCCGAACACCGGGGAGCTGTTTTTT	CASSLAEVPNTGELFF
TRBV18	TRBD2	.	TRBJ2-5	16	TGTGCCAGCTCACCTAGGACTAGCGGGAGCGCGGAGACCCAGTACTTC	CASSPRTSGSAETQYF
TRBV21-1	.	.	TRBJ1-5	13	TGTGCCAGCAGCGGGCTGGACATTCAGCCCCAGCATTTT	CASSGLDIQPQHF
TRBV4-2	TRBD1	.	TRBJ2-7	14	TGTGCCAGCAGCCAAGATGGGACAGAATACGAGCAGTACTTC	CASSQDGTEYEQYF
TRBV28	TRBD1	.	TRBJ1-1	13	TGTGCCAGCGACAGGGGGCGTAACACTGAAGCTTTCTTT	CASDRGRNTEAFF
TRBV7-9	.	.	TRBJ2-3	13	TGTGCCAGCAGCTTGGATTTCACAGATACGCAGTATTTT	CASSLDFTDTQYF
TRBV7-2	.	.	TRBJ1-1	14	TGTGCCAGCAGCTTAGATCGACTGAACACTGAAGCTTTCTTT	CASSLDRLNTEAFF
TRBV4-3	TRBD1	.	TRBJ2-2	17	TGCGCCAGCAGCGATACAACAGGGGGCGGATTTGCCGGGGAGCTGTTTTTT	CASSDTTGGGFAGELFF
TRBV6-1	.	.	TRBJ1-3	13	TGTGCCAGCGGGGAGGGCTCTGGAAACACCATATATTTT	CASGEGSGNTIYF
TRBV30	.	.	TRBJ2-2	11	TGTGCCTGGAGTGCTTCCGGGGAGCTGTTTTTT	CAWSASGELFF
TRBV5-6	TRBD1	.	TRBJ2-7	13	TGTGCCAGCAGCCACAGGGGGGTCTACGAGCAGTACTTC	CASSHRGVYEQYF
TRBV11-3	.	.	TRBJ2-7	12	TGTGCCAGCAGCTCCGACTGGGGGGAGCAGTACTTC	CASSSDWGEQYF
TRBV18	TRBD1	.	TRBJ2-7	13	TGTGCCAGCTCACCGGACAGGGGGGACGAGCAGTACTTC	CASSPDRGDEQYF
TRBV7-2	TRBD2	.	TRBJ2-7	17	TGTGCCAGCAGCTTAAGAACTGGCGGGAGGATGACCTACGAGCAGTACTTC	CASSLRTGGRMTYEQYF
TRBV19	.	.	TRBJ2-3	12	TGTGCCAGTACCCCCGGCGCAGATACGCAGTATTTT	CASTPGADTQYF
TRBV30	.	.	TRBJ2-7	14	TGTGCCTGGAGTAAGGGCCCCCTTTCTGGCGAGCAGTACTTC	CAWSKGPLSGEQYF
TRBV5-1	.	.	TRBJ1-5	17	TGCGCCAGCAGCTTGACCGGTGGTCCAGATAGCAATCAGCCCCAGCATTTT	CASSLTGGPDSNQPQHF
TRBV18	.	.	TRBJ2-7	18	TGTGCCAGCTCACCATCACCCTGGGACACCGCGGGAAGATACGAGCAGTACTTC	CASSPSPWDTAGRYEQYF
TRBV2	.	.	TRBJ2-5	13	TGTGCCAGCAGTGGGGGGTCGAGGGAGACCCAGTACTTC	CASSGGSRETQYF
TRBV10-3	TRBD1	.	TRBJ1-1	15	TGTGCCATCAGTGAAGAGGGGGCTGGGAACACTGAAGCTTTCTTT	CAISEEGAGNTEAFF
TRBV25-1	TRBD1	.	TRBJ1-2	14	TGTGCCAGCAGTGATCCGACAGGGGGCAGAGGCTACACCTTC	CASSDPTGGRGYTF
TRBV2	.	.	TRBJ2-7	11	TGTGCCAGCGGGCTGTCGAGGGAGCAGTACTTC	CASGLSREQYF
TRBV7-3	.	.	TRBJ2-3	16	TGTGCCAGCAGCTCACAGGAGGGGACTTTCACAGATACGCAGTATTTT	CASSSQEGTFTDTQYF
TRBV10-2	.	.	TRBJ1-1	14	TGCGCCAGCAGTGACCTAACAGGGAACACTGAAGCTTTCTTT	CASSDLTGNTEAFF
TRBV19	TRBD1	.	TRBJ1-6	16	TGTGCCAGTAGTCTAAAACAGGGGATTGGCAATTCACCCCTCCACTTT	CASSLKQGIGNSPLHF
TRBV6-1	.	.	TRBJ1-4	16	TGTGCCAGCAGTGACTGGGGGGGCATGGCTAATGAAAAACTGTTTTTT	CASSDWGGMANEKLFF
TRBV11-2	.	.	TRBJ2-3	12	TGTGCCAGCAGCCGCGAGGGAAATACGCAGTATTTT	CASSREGNTQYF
TRBV2	.	.	TRBJ1-5	15	TGTGCCAGCAGGGAGGACGGAAAAATCAATCAGCCCCAGCATTTT	CASREDGKINQPQHF
TRBV19	TRBD1	.	TRBJ1-2	14	TGTGCCAGTAGTCAGGGACAGGCCACCTATGGCTACACCTTC	CASSQGQATYGYTF
TRBV6-1	.	.	TRBJ1-5	13	TGTGCCAGCAGTGAAACTGGCAATCAGCCCCAGCATTTT	CASSETGNQPQHF
TRBV5-6	.	once	TRBJ1-4	15	TGTGCCAGCAGCTTACAGGGAAAGAGTAATGAAAAACTGTTTTTT	CASSLQGKSNEKLFF
TRBV7-9	.	.	TRBJ1-5	15	TGTGCCAGCAGCTTACGTAAGGGACGATGGCAGCCCCAGCATTTT	CASSLRKGRWQPQHF
TRBV5-1	.	.	TRBJ2-5	16	TGCGCCAGCAGCTTGAATTCCGTTGGGCAGGGCAGGGCCCAGTACTTC	CASSLNSVGQGRAQYF
TRBV15	TRBD1	.	TRBJ1-4	14	TGTGCCACCAGCAGAGGACAGGGTAATGAAAAACTGTTTTTT	CATSRGQGNEKLFF
TRBV7-9	.	.	TRBJ1-1	16	TGTGCCAGCAGCTTAGATGGGTTAGGGGAGAACACTGAAGCTTTCTTT	CASSLDGLGENTEAFF
TRBV10-3	.	.	TRBJ1-4	13	TGTGCCATCAGTGAAACAGACAATGAAAAACTGTTTTTT	CAISETDNEKLFF
TRBV10-3	.	.	TRBJ1-1	14	TGTGCCATCAGTGCCGAGGGGACGGTCGCTGAAGCTTTCTTT	CAISAEGTVAEAFF
TRBV29-1	.	.	TRBJ1-1	14	TGCAGCGTGGCCCTGGGGGGGGCGGGCACTGAAGCTTTCTTT	CSVALGGAGTEAFF
TRBV10-2	.	.	TRBJ2-2	14	TGCGCCAGCTCAGCAACAGGAGACACCGGGGAGCTGTTTTTT	CASSATGDTGELFF
TRBV10-2	TRBD2	once	TRBJ2-1	15	TGCGCCAGCAGATTCTCGGGGGGGCGTTTCAATGAGCAGTTCTTC	CASRFSGGRFNEQFF
TRBV5-1	.	.	TRBJ1-4	18	TGCGCCAGCACCCCGGGCAGGGGTGGCGGGCGGTCTAATGAAAAACTGTTTTTT	CASTPGRGGGRSNEKLFF
TRBV6-5	.	.	TRBJ2-6	16	TGTGCCAGCAGTTCGGGACGGAGTTCTGGGGCCAACGTCCTGACTTTC	CASSSGRSSGANVLTF
TRBV14	TRBD2	.	TRBJ2-5	21	TGTGCCAGCAGCCAAGGAGGGGACTTAAGGACTAGCGGGAGGTTCCAAGAGACCCAGTACTTC	CASSQGGDLRTSGRFQETQYF
TRBV18	.	.	TRBJ2-5	15	TGTGCCAGCTCACCCTTCCGGGACGGCCAAGAGACCCAGTACTTC	CASSPFRDGQETQYF
TRBV5-4	.	.	TRBJ2-2	15	TGTGCCAGCAGCTTGAGTGGGCAGATCACCGGGGAGCTGTTTTTT	CASSLSGQITGELFF
TRBV7-2	.	.	TRBJ1-5	14	TGTGCCAGCAGCCTTACCGGGGGCGGTCAGCCCCAGCATTTT	CASSLTGGGQPQHF
TRBV29-1	TRBD1	.	TRBJ1-3	13	TGCAGCGCAGGACAGGGTGGCGGAAACACCATATATTTT	CSAGQGGGNTIYF
TRBV4-1	TRBD1	.	TRBJ1-2	12	TGCGCCAGCAGCCAGGGACAGGGGAGCTACACCTTC	CASSQGQGSYTF
TRBV6-1	.	.	TRBJ2-6	13	TGTGCCAGCAGTGATTCCGGGGCCAACGTCCTGACTTTC	CASSDSGANVLTF
TRBV20-1	.	.	TRBJ2-7	9	TGCAGTGCTAGAGATCCCCCATTCTTC	CSARDPPFF
TRBV23-1	TRBD1	.	TRBJ2-7	15	TGCGCCAGCAGTTGCCGAACAGGGGGAACCTACGAGCAGTACTTC	CASSCRTGGTYEQYF
TRBV6-1	.	once	TRBJ1-5	14	TGTGCCAGCCTTGGACACTTTAGCAATCAGCCCCAGCATTTT	CASLGHFSNQPQHF
TRBV9	.	.	TRBJ2-4	13	TGTGCCAGCAGCGTAGGTGGTAGCCAGATTCAGTACTTC	CASSVGGSQIQYF
TRBV10-3	TRBD2	.	TRBJ2-5	14	TGTGCCATCAGCCTAGCGGGACCACAAGAGACCCAGTACTTC	CAISLAGPQETQYF
TRBV10-3	.	few	TRBJ2-2	14	TGTGCCATCAGTGAGTGGGGGCCGACCGGGGAGCTGTTTTTT	CAISEWGPTGELFF
TRBV29-1	.	few	TRBJ1-5	13	TGCAGCGTCGGTCCGGGGGCAGGGCAGCCCCAGCATTTT	CSVGPGAGQPQHF
TRBV18	TRBD2	.	TRBJ2-5	15	TGTGCCAGCTCATACTGGGTTGCGGGGGAAGAGACCCAGTACTTC	CASSYWVAGEETQYF